This passage covers 4 T cell receptor beta chains from one sample sequenced in a study of blood T cell repertoires in COVID-19. TCRdb's copy holds only in-frame clones and misses some; the assay was immunoSEQ multiplex PCR. The repertoire consists of some 100,000 clones, with about 89% occurring once and the leading ten covering approximately 15%. Sequenced: peripheral blood. The receptor set was obtained from a man aged 50 to 60 with acute or convalescent COVID-19.

V is TRBV27 and J is TRBJ2-2; 7 bases align to TRBD2. This CDR3 spans 17 amino acids. Per germline, CDR1 MNHEY and CDR2 SMNVEV (reference sequence). V gave up 4 bases and J gave up 7 bases; unmatched junction bases: 15. The CDR3 nucleotides are TGTGCCAGCAGTTCCCCGCAGCGGGGCGGTCAGGTCGGGGAGCTGTTTTTT. Translating it yields CASSSPQRGGQVGELFF.

The rearrangement links TRBV4-1 to TRBJ1-1; D is ambiguous. V was clipped by 6 bases and J by 1 base, with 15 bases between them. The germline V gene encodes CDR1 MGHRA and CDR2 YSYEKL. This CDR3 spans 15 amino acids. The CDR3 DNA reads TGCGCCAGCAGTTCAAATCCCACTCAGAACACTGAAGCTTTCTTT. Its protein product is CASSSNPTQNTEAFF.

The CDR3 loop is CASSARTEQGTYGYTF. For the CDR3, the DNA is TGTGCCAGCAGCGCACGAACGGAACAGGGAACCTATGGCTACACCTTC. This chain uses TRBV11-2 with TRBJ1-2; a possible D gene is TRBD1 (6 bases). The germline V gene has CDR1 SGHAT and CDR2 FQNNGV. V was shortened by 5 bases and J by 4 bases, with 20 bases between the two germline ends. CDR3 length equals 16 residues.

This clone appeared a single time. This chain links TRBV7-8 with TRBJ2-1; D unresolved. CDR1 SGHVS and CDR2 FQNEAQ come from the germline V gene. Trimming took off 4 bases at V and 10 bases at J, with 8 bases between the two ends. This CDR3 comprises 11 residues. CDR3: CASSYQQEQFF. CDR3 bases: TGTGCCAGCAGCTACCAACAGGAGCAGTTCTTC.